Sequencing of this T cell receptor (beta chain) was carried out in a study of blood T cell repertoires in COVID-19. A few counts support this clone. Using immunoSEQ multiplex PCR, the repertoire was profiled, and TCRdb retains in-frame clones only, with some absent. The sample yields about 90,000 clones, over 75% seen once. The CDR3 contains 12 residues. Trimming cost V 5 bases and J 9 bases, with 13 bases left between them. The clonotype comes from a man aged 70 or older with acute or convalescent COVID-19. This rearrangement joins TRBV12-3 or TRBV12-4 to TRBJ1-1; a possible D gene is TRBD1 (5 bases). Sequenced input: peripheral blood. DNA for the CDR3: TGTGCCAGCAGTGGACCAGCGGGGCAAGCTTTCTTT. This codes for CASSGPAGQAFF.